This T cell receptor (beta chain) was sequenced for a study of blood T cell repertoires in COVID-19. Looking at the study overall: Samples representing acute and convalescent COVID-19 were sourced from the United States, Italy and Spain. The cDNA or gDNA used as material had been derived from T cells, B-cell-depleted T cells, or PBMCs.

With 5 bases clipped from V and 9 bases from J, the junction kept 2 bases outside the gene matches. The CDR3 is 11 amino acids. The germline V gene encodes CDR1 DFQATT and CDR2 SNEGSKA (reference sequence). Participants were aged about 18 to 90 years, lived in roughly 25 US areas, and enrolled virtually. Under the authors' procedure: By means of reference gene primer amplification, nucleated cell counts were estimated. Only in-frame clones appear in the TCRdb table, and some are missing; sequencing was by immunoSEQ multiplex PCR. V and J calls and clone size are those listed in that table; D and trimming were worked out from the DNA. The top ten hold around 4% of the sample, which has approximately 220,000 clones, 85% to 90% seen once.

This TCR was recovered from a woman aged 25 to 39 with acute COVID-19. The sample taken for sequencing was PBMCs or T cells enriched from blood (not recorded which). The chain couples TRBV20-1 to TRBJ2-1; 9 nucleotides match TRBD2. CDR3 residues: CSALAGAEQFF. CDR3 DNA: TGCAGTGCTTTAGCGGGGGCTGAGCAGTTCTTC.